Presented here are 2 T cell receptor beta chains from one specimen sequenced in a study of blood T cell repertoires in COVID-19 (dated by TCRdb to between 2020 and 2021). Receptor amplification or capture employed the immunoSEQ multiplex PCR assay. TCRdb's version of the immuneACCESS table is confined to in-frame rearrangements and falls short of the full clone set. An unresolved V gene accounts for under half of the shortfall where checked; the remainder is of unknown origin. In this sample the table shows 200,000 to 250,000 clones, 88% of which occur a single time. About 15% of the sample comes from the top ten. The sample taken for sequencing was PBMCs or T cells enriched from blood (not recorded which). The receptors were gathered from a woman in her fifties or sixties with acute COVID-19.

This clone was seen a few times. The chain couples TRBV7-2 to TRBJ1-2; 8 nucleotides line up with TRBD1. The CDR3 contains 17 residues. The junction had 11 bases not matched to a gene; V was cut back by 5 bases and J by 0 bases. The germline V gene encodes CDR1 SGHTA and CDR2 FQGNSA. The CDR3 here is CASSPRTGLGANYGYTF. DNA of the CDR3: TGTGCCAGCAGCCCCAGGACAGGGCTCGGAGCTAACTATGGCTACACCTTC.

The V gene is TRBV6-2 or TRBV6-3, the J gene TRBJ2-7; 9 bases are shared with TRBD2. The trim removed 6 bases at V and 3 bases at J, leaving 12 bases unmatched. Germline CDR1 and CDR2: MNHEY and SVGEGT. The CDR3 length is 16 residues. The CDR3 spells CASSRTLAGFDYEQYF. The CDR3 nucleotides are TGTGCCAGCAGCCGAACCCTAGCGGGGTTTGACTACGAGCAGTACTTC.